The text below deals with one T cell receptor beta chain. This clonotype was observed a handful of times. It lacks a known antigen. Per-base qualities were not stored, and no clone one base away is much larger. Stable Graves' hyperthyroidism was defined as the absence of progression to ophthalmopathy over 18 months of follow-up. Hyperthyroidism patients were newly diagnosed, had a disease duration of under 2 months, and were aged 18 to 65 years. Any patient with an uncontrolled infection, another autoimmune disease, pregnancy or lactation was excluded. Diagnoses relied on clinical symptoms, serum thyroxine and TRAb, thyroid ultrasound and orbital computed tomography. PBMCs were separated from 10 ml of fresh peripheral blood using Ficoll-Paque density gradient centrifugation. Trizol reagent was used to extract total RNA, and RNA quality was then checked on an Agilent 2100 Bioanalyzer. These data originate in a study of T cells in Graves' hyperthyroidism and ophthalmopathy (dated by TCRdb to between 2018 and 2021). Background for the entire study: Peripheral blood was collected at initial diagnosis, before any treatment. A discovery cohort of about 100 patients, approximately 44 with Graves' ophthalmopathy and approximately 57 with stable Graves' hyperthyroidism, was used to find distinguishing TCR V-J signatures. Prospective prediction of ophthalmopathy was tested in an independent validation cohort consisting of 18 hyperthyroidism patients and more than 15 patients who later progressed to ophthalmopathy. The roughly 100 discovery patients were randomly split 7:3 into training and test sets. In more than five Graves' hyperthyroidism patients, the study also compared T-cell repertoires from thyroid tissue with T-cell repertoires from blood. After blood sampling, hyperthyroidism patients were treated with methimazole at a starting dose of 30 mg daily, and ophthalmopathy patients were treated with high-dose intravenous methylprednisolone. The paper reports TCR Vbeta CDR3 sequencing of 140 or so peripheral blood samples: some 41 ophthalmopathy, fewer than 85 hyperthyroidism and about 17 progressor patients. The full study reports these points: Most expanded thyroid clonotypes (frequency above 0.001) were also detected in blood, a finding suggesting that blood repertoires may reflect thyroid immune responses. Sample size was not statistically predetermined, and blinding of investigators to group allocation was not performed. In validation, progression to ophthalmopathy was predicted by the model with 65% to 71% sensitivity and under 85% specificity, a median of approximately 6.5 months before onset. In cross-validation, a model built on a 13 V-J signature told ophthalmopathy apart from stable hyperthyroidism with approximately 90% sensitivity and around 84% specificity, and in testing the same model reached 80%/75%.

In the germline V gene (reference sequence), CDR1 corresponds to SEHNR and CDR2 to FQNEAQ. There are 16 amino acids in the CDR3, from cysteine to phenylalanine inclusive. The kept DNA is CDR3 alone, 48 bases in frame from the first base. V and J are trimmed by 5 bases and 4 bases, and the gene matches miss 11 bases of the junction. The TCR beta CDR3 regions were amplified from the RNA transcripts. For the first round of RT-PCR on the TCR CDR3, the HTBI primer set was used together with the Qiagen OneStep RT-PCR kit. A second multiplex PCR round built the libraries, followed by size selection and purification. The libraries were sequenced on an Illumina HiSeq2000 using paired-end 100 bp reads. Turning to the authors' computational methods: SOAPnuke was used to process the raw data, throwing out any read that contained adapters or uncalled bases, had a mean Phred below 15, or lacked an exact constant-primer or identifier match. High-quality paired reads were merged with COPE v1.2.5, and unique nucleotide sequences were defined as clonotypes. MiTCR v1.1 was used to align the clonotypes against IMGT TRBV, TRBD and TRBJ reference segments. The analysis was restricted to V-J combinations with a frequency above 0.0001, which together covered just over 99% of the repertoires. The TCS score was defined as F50 (clonal expansion) divided by E x V (chaos), with BLOSUM62-based TCRdist calculated between CDR3 peptides within each V-J. Welch's t-statistics and random forest reduced around 510 V-J features to about 13, which were used in a naive Bayes classifier (R e1071). TCRdb reanalyzed the raw reads on its own, using fastp at Q25 for trimming and MiXCR for clone calling, and kept in-frame beta chains. Each CDR3 protein appears once, grouped with its most common genes and DNA. These V and J calls are TCRdb output, not the study's own analysis. Within this sample are 600,000 to 900,000 distinct CDR3 sequences, with 16% of them counted one time only. The ten largest clones represent 8.4% of the sample.

The chain uses TRBV7-9 and TRBJ2-7, with 10 bases matching TRBD1. This TCR came from a man between 18 and 35 years old with Graves' hyperthyroidism. Specimen: blood. This receptor has the CDR3 CASSHFSGQGLYEQYF. The DNA is as follows: TGTGCCAGCAGCCACTTCTCGGGACAGGGGTTATACGAGCAGTACTTC.